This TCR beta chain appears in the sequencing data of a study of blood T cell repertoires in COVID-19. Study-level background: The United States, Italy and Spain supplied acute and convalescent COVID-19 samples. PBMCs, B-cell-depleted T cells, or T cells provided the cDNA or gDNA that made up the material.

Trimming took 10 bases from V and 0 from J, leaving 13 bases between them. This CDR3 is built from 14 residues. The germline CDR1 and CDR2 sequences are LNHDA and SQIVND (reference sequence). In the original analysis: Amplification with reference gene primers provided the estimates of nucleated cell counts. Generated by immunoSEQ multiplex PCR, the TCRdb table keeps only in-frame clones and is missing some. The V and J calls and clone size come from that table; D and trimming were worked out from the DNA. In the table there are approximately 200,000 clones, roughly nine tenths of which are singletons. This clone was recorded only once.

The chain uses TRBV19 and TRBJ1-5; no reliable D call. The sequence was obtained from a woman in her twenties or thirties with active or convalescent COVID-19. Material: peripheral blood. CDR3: CATWEGYSNQPQHF. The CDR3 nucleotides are TGTGCCACCTGGGAGGGTTATAGCAATCAGCCCCAGCATTTT.